The 19 T cell receptor beta chains in this list originate from one sample, sequenced in a study of blood T cell repertoires in COVID-19. Some clones are missing from TCRdb's copy, which holds only in-frame ones; the method was immunoSEQ multiplex PCR. Altogether 200,000 to 300,000 clones are present, around four fifths being singletons, with the ten largest covering 5% to 8%. Sequencing was done on a sample of peripheral blood. The origin of the receptors is a woman aged 60-70 years with active or convalescent COVID-19.

This clone was picked up a small number of times. The gene calls are TRBV6-5 and TRBJ1-6; tentative D call: TRBD1 (6 bases). CDR1 MNHEY and CDR2 SVGAGI come from the germline V gene. This CDR3 has 16 residues. V was cut by 0 bases and J by 6 bases, with 12 bases left in between. CDR3 in DNA: TGTGCCAGCAGTTACTCGAATGGACAGAGTAATTCACCCCTCCACTTT. This translates into CASSYSNGQSNSPLHF.

The DNA of the CDR3 is TGTGCCAGCAGTGACGGCCTAGCGGGGGCCGACGACTACGAGCAGTACGTC. Amino acid sequence: CASSDGLAGADDYEQYV. The chain couples TRBV6-4 to TRBJ2-7; 10 nucleotides match TRBD2. Germline V gene lookup returns CDR1 MRHNA and CDR2 SNTAGT. J lost 3 bases, V lost 2 bases, and 10 bases had no gene match. The CDR3 extends over 17 amino acids.

This chain links TRBV3-1 (or the pseudogene TRBV3-2) with TRBJ2-5; D not resolved. The CDR3 has 18 residues. CDR1 LGHDT and CDR2 YNNKEL come from the germline V gene (reference sequence). Trimming pared 0 bases from V and 4 bases from J, leaving 21 bases between. DNA of the CDR3: TGTGCCAGCAGCCAAGATACCCAGCCGACTGAATCGGGAGAGACCCAGTACTTC. Residues: CASSQDTQPTESGETQYF.

This chain joins TRBV7-8 and TRBJ2-1; D is unresolved. The V end was cut by 5 bases, the J end by 7 bases, with 21 bases between. Germline V gene sequence: CDR1 SGHVS, CDR2 FQNEAQ. The CDR3 consists of 16 residues. This CDR3 is CASSPPLRSLKNEQFF. The CDR3 coding sequence is TGTGCCAGCAGCCCCCCCCTGCGGAGCCTTAAGAATGAGCAGTTCTTC. Based on the CDR3 plus reference TRBV7-8 and TRBJ2-1, the full variable domain is GAGVSQSPRYKVAKRGQDVALRCDPISGHVSLFWYQQALGQGPEFLTYFQNEAQLDKSGLPSDRFFAERPEGSVSTLKIQRTQQEDSAVYLCASSPPLRSLKNEQFFGPGTRLTVL.

The rearrangement links TRBV7-2 to TRBJ2-7; the match to TRBD2 covers 9 bases. The germline CDR1 and CDR2 sequences are SGHTA and FQGNSA. The CDR3 loop spans 14 amino acids. V gave up 0 bases and J gave up 6 bases; unmatched junction bases: 3. CDR3: CASSLALAGSEQYV. CDR3 coding DNA: TGTGCCAGCAGCTTAGCGCTAGCGGGGAGCGAGCAGTACGTC.

J is TRBJ2-7 and V is TRBV11-3; D is possibly TRBD2 (5 bases). Germline values: CDR1 SGHNT, CDR2 YENEEA. The CDR3 is 13 amino acids. The V end was cut by 2 bases, the J end by 5 bases, with 10 bases between. For the CDR3, the DNA is TGTGCCAGCAGCTTAATAGCGTCTGACGAGCAGTACTTC. Its translation: CASSLIASDEQYF.

The chain recombines TRBV13 with TRBJ1-3, with D uncertain. The CDR3 spans 15 residues. Trimming left V 2 bases short and J 4 bases short, with 12 bases between. From germline, CDR1 is PRHDT and CDR2 FYEKMQ (reference sequence). The CDR3 nucleotides are TGTGCCAGCAGCTTACGCCTCACGGGAGGAAACACCATATATTTT. Its protein is CASSLRLTGGNTIYF.

V is TRBV5-4 and J is TRBJ2-3; 8 bases fit TRBD2. The CDR3 contains 15 residues. With 0 bases clipped from V and 3 bases from J, the junction kept 3 bases outside the gene matches. In germline, CDR1 is SGHNT, CDR2 YYREEE (reference sequence). CDR3 protein: CASSLGGGGTDTQYF. The CDR3 nucleotides are TGTGCCAGCAGCTTGGGGGGCGGGGGGACAGATACGCAGTATTTT.

The chain recombines TRBV6-5 with TRBJ1-5; 7 bases map to TRBD1. Germline V CDR1 and CDR2: MNHEY, SVGAGI. The CDR3 runs 15 residues. V dropped 6 bases and J dropped 0; count of bases not matched to a gene: 5. This CDR3 is CASRSTGVSNQPQHF. CDR3 nucleotide sequence: TGTGCCAGCAGGAGTACAGGGGTTAGCAATCAGCCCCAGCATTTT.

Only a few counts were recorded for this clone. This chain links TRBV5-1 with TRBJ1-1, with D maybe TRBD1 (6 bases). Deletions cut 1 base from V and 5 bases from J, with 15 bases between. The length of the CDR3 is 15 residues. Germline V gene lookup returns CDR1 SGHRS and CDR2 YFSETQ. The CDR3 region is CASSLYLGGGTEAFF. DNA for the CDR3: TGCGCCAGCAGCTTGTATTTAGGGGGTGGGACTGAAGCTTTCTTT.

The chain has TRBV6-6 and TRBJ1-3, with D perhaps matching TRBD1 (6 bases). With 5 bases removed from V and 5 bases from J, the gap between germline ends came to 16 bases. This CDR3 has 15 amino acids. Germline CDR1 and CDR2: MNHNY and SVGAGI (reference sequence). The CDR3 here is CASSTHGGARNTIYF. The CDR3 DNA reads TGTGCCAGCAGTACCCATGGGGGGGCCAGAAACACCATATATTTT.

The CDR3 region has the DNA TGTGCCAGCAGCCCCATGTCGGCGAACACCGGGGAGCTGTTTTTT. Protein sequence: CASSPMSANTGELFF. The chain links TRBV6-6 to TRBJ2-2; unclear D gene. Trimming shortened V by 6 bases and J by 0 bases, and 11 bases separated the two germline ends. CDR3 length equals 15 residues. In germline, CDR1 is MNHNY, CDR2 SVGAGI (reference sequence).

J is TRBJ1-6 and V is TRBV7-9; 7 positions agree with TRBD1. V lost 2 bases and J lost 8; bases outside the gene matches: 6. Germline V gene data show CDR1 as SEHNR and CDR2 as FQNEAQ (reference sequence). The CDR3 loop spans 15 amino acids. CDR3 sequence: CASSLNYRGDSPLHF. DNA of the CDR3: TGTGCCAGCAGCTTAAATTACAGGGGTGATTCACCCCTCCACTTT.

This chain joins TRBV3-1 (or the pseudogene TRBV3-2) and TRBJ2-5; a weak D match, TRBD2 (5 bases). CDR3 length equals 13 residues. Trimming shortened V by 3 bases and J by 3 bases, and 8 bases separated the two germline ends. The germline CDR1 and CDR2 sequences are LGHDT and YNNKEL (reference sequence). CDR3 bases: TGTGCCAGCAGCCACCTACTAGAAGAGACCCAGTACTTC. It codes for CASSHLLEETQYF.

The chain combines TRBV18 with TRBJ1-1; D might be TRBD1 (6 bases). The V gene's germline CDR1 is KGHSH and CDR2 LQKENI. V lost 6 bases to trimming and J lost 4 bases, with 18 bases between them. The CDR3 totals 15 residues. The DNA for the CDR3 is TGTGCCAGCTCCGCAAATCAGGGGTTGATCACTGAAGCTTTCTTT. This sequence encodes CASSANQGLITEAFF.

This clone has only a few counts. The chain has TRBV6-6 and TRBJ1-1; D possibly corresponds to TRBD1 (6 bases). The CDR3 has 14 amino acids. Looked up from germline, CDR1 is MNHNY and CDR2 is SVGAGI (reference sequence). V lost 6 bases and J 3 bases, leaving 14 bases between the germline ends. The CDR3 sequence is CASSPTGLYTEAFF. Written as DNA, the CDR3 is TGTGCCAGCAGCCCAACAGGGTTATACACTGAAGCTTTCTTT.

The V call is TRBV29-1, the J call TRBJ2-4; D gene unclear. Germline values: CDR1 SQVTM, CDR2 ANQGSEA. The CDR3 length is 13 residues. The germline V and J ends were trimmed by 3 bases and 1 base, with 7 bases remaining between them. The CDR3 spells CSVENSAKNIQYF. For the CDR3, the DNA is TGCAGCGTTGAGAACAGCGCCAAAAACATTCAGTACTTC.

The chain links TRBV18 to TRBJ2-7, with a possible D match to TRBD2 (7 bases). The V and J ends lost 2 bases and 2 bases respectively, with 19 bases between them. The CDR3 runs 17 residues. Germline CDR1 is KGHSH and CDR2 is LQKENI. CDR3 coding DNA: TGTGCCAGCTCACCATCTGACCAAGGGGGGGGCGCCTACGAGCAGTACTTC. Its protein is CASSPSDQGGGAYEQYF. The full variable domain, in which reference TRBV18 and TRBJ2-7 provide the parts outside the CDR3, is NAGVMQNPRHLVRRRGQEARLRCSPMKGHSHVYWYRQLPEEGLKFMVYLQKENIIDESGMPKERFSAEFPKEGPSILRIQQVVRGDSAAYFCASSPSDQGGGAYEQYFGPGTRLTVT.

The chain joins TRBV19 to TRBJ1-1; TRBD1 matches 10 bases. V dropped 2 bases and J dropped 7; count of bases not matched to a gene: 7. CDR1 and CDR2 from the germline V gene are LNHDA and SQIVND (reference sequence). The CDR3 has 15 amino acids. In DNA form, the CDR3 reads TGTGCCAGTAGTATATTTGGGACAGGGGAAGATGAAGCTTTCTTT. Translated, it gives CASSIFGTGEDEAFF.